These 13 T cell receptor beta chains originate from one sample sequenced in a study of a mutant IDH1 vaccine in newly diagnosed glioma. Time point meaning: week 11, during vaccination. The vaccine gave 300 ug of a 20-mer mutant IDH1 peptide subcutaneously per dose. The antigens for these receptors are not known. The repertoire was sequenced with immunoSEQ multiplex PCR; TCRdb's copy has only in-frame clones and lacks some. The sample has fewer than 35,000 clones; nearly 90% are singletons. The material was PBMCs, obtained from a glioma patient whose treatment included an IDH1 peptide vaccine. All receptors come from a man in his late teens or twenties with glioma.

The chain combines TRBV4-3 with TRBJ2-5; 12 bases map to TRBD2. This CDR3 is built from 19 residues. Trimming removed 0 bases from V and 7 bases from J; junction bases left unmatched: 15. The germline CDR1 and CDR2 sequences are LGHNA and YSLEER. CDR3 nucleotides: TGCGCCAGCAGCCAAGATAATAGTCTAGCGGGAGGGCCGGGAGTGACCCAGTACTTC. This sequence encodes CASSQDNSLAGGPGVTQYF.

The CDR3 is CASSRARGQGDEQYF. CDR3 in DNA: TGTGCCAGCAGTCGGGCGCGGGGACAGGGGGACGAGCAGTACTTC. The chain has TRBV6-6 and TRBJ2-7, with TRBD1 identical over 11 bases. V lost 5 bases to trimming and J lost 5 bases; unmatched junction nucleotides: 8. The length of the CDR3 is 15 residues. CDR1 MNHNY and CDR2 SVGAGI come from the germline V gene (reference sequence).

V and J are TRBV2 and TRBJ2-2; D remains ambiguous. V was shortened by 3 bases and J by 0 bases, with 11 bases between the two germline ends. Germline-derived CDR1 and CDR2 are SNHLY and FYNNEI. This CDR3 is 16 amino acids long. Here the CDR3 reads CASSDNTIANTGELFF. CDR3 bases: TGTGCCAGCAGTGATAACACTATAGCGAACACCGGGGAGCTGTTTTTT.

The gene calls are TRBV5-1 and TRBJ2-3, with TRBD2 matching 10 bases. Germline CDR1 and CDR2: SGHRS and YFSETQ. The CDR3 covers 14 residues. The junction had 4 bases not matched to a gene; V was cut back by 4 bases and J by 5 bases. CDR3 sequence: CASSLGLALDTQYF. The CDR3 DNA follows: TGCGCCAGCAGCCTGGGACTAGCGTTAGATACGCAGTATTTT. Looking up the rest from reference TRBV5-1 and TRBJ2-3 gives the full variable domain: KAGVTQTPRYLIKTRGQQVTLSCSPISGHRSVSWYQQTPGQGLQFLFEYFSETQRNKGNFPGRFSGRQFSNSRSEMNVSTLELGDSALYLCASSLGLALDTQYFGPGTRLTVL.

The V and J genes are TRBV6-4 and TRBJ2-7; TRBD2 matches 13 bases. V gave up 10 bases and J gave up 3 bases; unmatched junction bases: 15. The germline V gene encodes CDR1 MRHNA and CDR2 SNTAGT. CDR3 length: 17 amino acids. The CDR3 reads CATVRTPWTSGGYEQYF. The CDR3 DNA reads TGTGCCACCGTCCGGACACCGTGGACTAGCGGGGGCTACGAGCAGTACTTC.

CDR3 coding DNA: TGCAGCGTTCTGGGTGGCAGGGGTCGCACAGATACGCAGTATTTT. Its protein is CSVLGGRGRTDTQYF. The V and J genes are TRBV29-1 and TRBJ2-3; the D gene is possibly TRBD1 (6 bases). This CDR3 has 15 amino acids. Germline assignment: CDR1 SQVTM and CDR2 ANQGSEA. Trimming left V 5 bases short and J 1 base short, with 16 bases between.

This clone was observed a single time. This chain uses TRBV7-2 with TRBJ2-7; 12 bases are shared with TRBD2. From germline, CDR1 is SGHTA and CDR2 FQGNSA. This CDR3 contains 15 residues. V dropped 5 bases and J dropped 0; count of bases not matched to a gene: 2. For the CDR3, the DNA is TGTGCCAGCAGCCAACTAGCGGGAGGCTCCTACGAGCAGTACTTC. Protein product: CASSQLAGGSYEQYF.

The chain has TRBV7-2 and TRBJ2-2; D perhaps matches TRBD2 (5 bases). This CDR3 contains 14 residues. Germline V CDR1 and CDR2: SGHTA, FQGNSA. V was shortened by 5 bases and J by 1 base, with 8 bases between the two germline ends. CDR3 sequence (DNA): TGTGCCAGCAGCCCTAGCAGGAACACCGGGGAGCTGTTTTTT. Protein sequence: CASSPSRNTGELFF.

V gene TRBV19 combines with J gene TRBJ2-2; D gene unclear. The germline V gene has CDR1 LNHDA and CDR2 SQIVND (reference sequence). CDR3 length: 15 residues. Trimming stripped 5 bases from V and 0 bases from J, with 10 bases between. The chain's CDR3 is CASSFQFSNTGELFF. CDR3 DNA sequence: TGTGCCAGTAGTTTTCAGTTCTCGAACACCGGGGAGCTGTTTTTT.

The chain couples TRBV4-2 to TRBJ1-2; D is possibly TRBD1 (5 bases). The germline gives CDR1 LGHNA, CDR2 YNFKEQ. Trimming left V 3 bases short and J 6 bases short, with 17 bases between. The CDR3 extends over 15 amino acids. CDR3 residues: CASSHETAGQHGYTF. The CDR3, as DNA: TGTGCCAGCAGCCATGAGACGGCAGGGCAGCATGGCTACACCTTC.

The V and J genes are TRBV6-5 and TRBJ2-7; D perhaps matches TRBD2 (6 bases). Germline loops: CDR1 MNHEY, CDR2 SVGAGI. CDR3 length equals 14 residues. V was shortened by 10 bases and J by 5 bases, with 21 bases between the two germline ends. CDR3 amino acids: CATTVMAGSHEQYF. The CDR3 nucleotides read TGTGCCACTACCGTCATGGCGGGGTCCCACGAGCAGTACTTC.

The chain is built from TRBV25-1 and TRBJ2-2; D possibly corresponds to TRBD1 (6 bases). V lost 4 bases and J 6 bases, leaving 18 bases between the germline ends. There are 16 residues in the CDR3. Germline V lookup: CDR1 MGHDK, CDR2 SYGVNS. CDR3 sequence (DNA): TGTGCCAGCAGTGCATCCGGAACAGGGTCCGCCGGGGAGCTGTTTTTT. It specifies CASSASGTGSAGELFF.

This rearrangement joins TRBV6-5 to TRBJ2-1; D is ambiguous. V shed 2 bases and J shed 9 bases, with 11 bases lying between them. CDR1 is MNHEY, CDR2 SVGAGI, per germline. The CDR3 has 13 amino acids. CDR3 in amino acids: CASSYRALGEQFF. The CDR3 DNA reads as TGTGCCAGCAGTTACCGGGCATTGGGTGAGCAGTTCTTC.